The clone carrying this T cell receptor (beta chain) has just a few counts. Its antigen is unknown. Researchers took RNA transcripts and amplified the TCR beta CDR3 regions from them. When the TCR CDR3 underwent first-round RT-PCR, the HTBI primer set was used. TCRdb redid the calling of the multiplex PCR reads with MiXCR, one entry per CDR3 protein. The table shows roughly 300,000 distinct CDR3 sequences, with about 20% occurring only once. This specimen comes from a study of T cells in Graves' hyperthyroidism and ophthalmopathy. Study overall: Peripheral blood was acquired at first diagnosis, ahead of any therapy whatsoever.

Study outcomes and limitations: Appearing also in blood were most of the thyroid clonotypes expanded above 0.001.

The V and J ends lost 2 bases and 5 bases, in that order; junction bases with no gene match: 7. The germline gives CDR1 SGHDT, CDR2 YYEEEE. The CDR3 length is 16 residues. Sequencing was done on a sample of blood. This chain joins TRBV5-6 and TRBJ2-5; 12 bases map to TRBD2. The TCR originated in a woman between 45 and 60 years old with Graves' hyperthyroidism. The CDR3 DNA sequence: TGTGCCAGCAGCTTCCCTAGCGGGGGGGCCGGGGAGACCCAGTACTTC. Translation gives CASSFPSGGAGETQYF.